The sequence of this T cell receptor (beta chain) was determined in a study of neurological immune-mediated disorders. The cDNA was produced through 5'RACE with 10-nucleotide random UMIs. TCRdb ran MiXCR on the 5' RACE reads and lists one entry per CDR3 protein. The sample yields roughly 39,000 distinct CDR3 sequences, 4.8% seen once. The sorted libraries involved the use of 900,000 to 1,000,000 CD4+ or CD8+ T cells. V lost 7 bases to trimming and J lost 6 bases, with 14 bases between them. This CDR3 has 13 amino acids. Germline CDR1 MNHEY, CDR2 SVGAGI. This clonotype was seen repeatedly, ten times or more.

This receptor was obtained from a man aged 18 to 30 in good health. The sequencing sample was made of CD4+ T cells from blood. The J gene is TRBJ2-3, the V gene TRBV6-5, with D possibly matching TRBD2 (5 bases). CDR3 DNA: TGTGCCAGCACTTTCCCGGGGTCGGATACGCAGTATTTT. This encodes CASTFPGSDTQYF.